The sequence of this T cell receptor (beta chain) was determined in a study of human T cells and chemical hapten exposure. The wider study: Per-sample TCR yield variation was attributed mainly to small pooled library volume differences. General observations from the study: After DPC sensitization, TCRs above 1 in 1000 frequency showed no change.

This sample's time point: pre-sensitization, week 0. As for treatment: therapeutic diphenylcyclopropenone sensitization with weekly scalp DPC. With regard to this clonotype: The antigen remains unidentified.

TCRdb re-analysed the RACE reads in MiXCR, keeping a single row per CDR3 protein. The table has tens of thousands of distinct CDR3 sequences, over 9% seen once; the top ten hold approximately 4%. The CDR3 sequence is 12 residues long. The germline CDR1 and CDR2 sequences are MDHEN and SYDVKM. V shed 2 bases and J shed 7 bases, with 8 bases lying between them. The chain carries TRBV28 and TRBJ1-1; D is uncertain. The input for sequencing was whole blood, taken in connection with sensitization to the hapten diphenylcyclopropenone (DPC). The receptor was isolated from a woman aged 40-49 years with alopecia areata. Some clones in this sample may be carry-over from other donors' samples. The CDR3 sequence: CASSLSGNEAFF. In DNA form, the CDR3 reads TGTGCCAGCAGTTTAAGCGGGAATGAAGCTTTCTTT.